This is a list of T cell receptor beta chains from one sample in a study of blood T cell repertoires in COVID-19. Libraries were prepared by immunoSEQ multiplex PCR; TCRdb keeps only in-frame clonotypes and omits some of them. This table holds approximately 96,000 clones, more than 70% found once. Material: peripheral blood. Source of these receptors: a woman aged 80 or older with acute or convalescent COVID-19. Both conserved end residues are part of each CDR3. Fields, in order: J gene, D gene, V gene, clone size, CDR3 DNA, CDR3 protein. D genes are given only for firm matches. A clone size is listed for some rows: how often the clone was seen (once, few, many), or a class if it is expanded.

TRBJ2-2,NA,TRBV5-6,NA,TGTGCCAGCAGCTTGGCCCCGACTGGAGGGGAGCTGTTTTTT,CASSLAPTGGELFF
TRBJ2-3,NA,TRBV18,few,TGTGCCAGCTCACCAACTTCCACAGATACGCAGTATTTT,CASSPTSTDTQYF
TRBJ1-4,NA,TRBV5-8,NA,TGTGCCAGCAGCTTGCCCCTAGGGGGTGAAAAACTGTTTTTT,CASSLPLGGEKLFF
TRBJ1-5,TRBD1,TRBV19,many,TGTGCCAGTAGTCTACCGGACAGGGGGCCCCAGCATTTT,CASSLPDRGPQHF
TRBJ1-5,TRBD1,TRBV28,NA,TGTGCCAGCAGTTTCCTGGGACAGGGGGCAAGTCAGCCCCAGCATTTT,CASSFLGQGASQPQHF
TRBJ1-3,NA,TRBV18,NA,TGTGCCAGCTCCCCCTCGGGAGGGGCTGGAAACACCATATATTTT,CASSPSGGAGNTIYF
TRBJ2-1,TRBD2,TRBV4-2,NA,TGTGCCAGCAGCCAAGGAATCGCCGGGGGGGGCGCCTACAATGAGCAGTTCTTC,CASSQGIAGGGAYNEQFF
TRBJ2-5,TRBD1,TRBV5-6,NA,TGTGCCAGCAGCCCGACAGGGGCCGGAGAGACCCAGTACTTC,CASSPTGAGETQYF
TRBJ1-1,NA,TRBV11-2,NA,TGTGCCAGCAGCCCGACTTGGGACACTGAAGCTTTCTTT,CASSPTWDTEAFF
TRBJ2-1,TRBD2,TRBV19,NA,TGTGCCAGTTGCCGGGGGGGGTATTACAATGAGCAGTTCTTC,CASCRGGYYNEQFF
TRBJ1-4,NA,TRBV4-2,few,TGTGCCAGCAGCCAAGTCCTTGATGAAAAACTGTTTTTT,CASSQVLDEKLFF
TRBJ1-3,NA,TRBV5-6,NA,TGTGCCAGCAGCCAGACAACTAGTGGAAACACCATATATTTT,CASSQTTSGNTIYF
TRBJ1-2,TRBD1,TRBV11-2,NA,TGTGCCAGCACTTGGGGGACAGATGGCTACACCTTC,CASTWGTDGYTF